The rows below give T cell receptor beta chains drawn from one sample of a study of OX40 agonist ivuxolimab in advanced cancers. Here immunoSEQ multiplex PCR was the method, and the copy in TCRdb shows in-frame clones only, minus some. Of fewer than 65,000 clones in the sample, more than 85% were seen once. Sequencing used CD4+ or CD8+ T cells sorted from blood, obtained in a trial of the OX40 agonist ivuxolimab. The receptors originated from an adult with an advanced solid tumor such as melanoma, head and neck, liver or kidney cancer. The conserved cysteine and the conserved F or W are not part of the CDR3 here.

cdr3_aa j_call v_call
ASSLGTTNTGELF TRBJ2-2 TRBV5-1
AWIGQGVRGYT TRBJ1-2 TRBV30
ASSPTGAGYEQY TRBJ2-7 TRBV18
ASSSLRGLNTEAF TRBJ1-1 TRBV28
ASSLDRTGAYNQPQH TRBJ1-5 TRBV7-8
ASIGGQGQGNQPQH TRBJ1-5 TRBV19
ASSQEGGSITDTQY TRBJ2-3 TRBV4-2
ASSMDRAGELF TRBJ2-2 TRBV18
ASSPDSFSGGAQY TRBJ2-3 TRBV9
AISEGQNNFNYGYT TRBJ1-2 TRBV10-3
ASSSTGTGDNSPLH TRBJ1-6 TRBV7-9
ASVQGNNYGYT TRBJ1-2 TRBV6-5
ASSFWTANTGELF TRBJ2-2 TRBV7-3